This TCR beta chain stems from a study of blood T cell repertoires in COVID-19. The CDR3 runs 18 residues. Assay: immunoSEQ multiplex PCR; the TCRdb copy retains only in-frame clones and omits some. The sample gives roughly 220,000 clones, 88% of which show up once; about 14% is in the top ten. The J gene is TRBJ1-6, the V gene TRBV21-1; whether TRBD1, the table's D call, matches the DNA was not checked. TRBV21-1 is marked as a pseudogene. The sequence came from a woman in her 50s with acute COVID-19. The sequencing sample was made of PBMCs or T cells enriched from blood (not recorded which). CDR3 residues: CASSPRQVSSSYNSPLHF. The DNA of the CDR3 is TGTGCCAGCAGCCCTAGACAGGTGTCGAGCTCCTATAATTCACCCCTCCACTTT.